One sample yielded the 31 T cell receptor beta chains listed below, sequenced in a study of blood T cells in healthy people across ages. The use of a sample-barcoded 5' primer and a J-beta primer mix characterized a second PCR of roughly 7 to 11 cycles. TCRdb reprocessed the 5' RACE reads via MiXCR and lists one record per CDR3 protein. This table has about 580,000 distinct CDR3 sequences, 40% to 50% appearing once. The source material was blood. These receptors were obtained from an elderly man in good health.

The genes are TRBV4-2 and TRBJ2-2; TRBD1 aligns across 9 bases. With V trimmed by 1 base and J by 3 bases, 0 bases remained unmatched. The CDR3 is made up of 15 amino acids. CDR1 is LGHNA and CDR2 is YNFKEQ in the germline V gene. CDR3 sequence: CASSQGTGDTGELFF. CDR3 sequence (DNA): TGTGCCAGCAGCCAAGGGACAGGGGACACCGGGGAGCTGTTTTTT.

A few counts support this clonotype. V is TRBV12-3 or TRBV12-4 and J is TRBJ2-1; the D gene could be TRBD1 or TRBD2 (5 bases each). The CDR3 totals 17 residues. Trimming cost V 6 bases and J 1 base, with 19 bases left between them. CDR3 amino acids: CASRGERGERSYNEQFF. The CDR3 coding sequence is TGTGCCAGCAGGGGTGAGAGGGGCGAAAGATCCTACAATGAGCAGTTCTTC.

This clonotype came up a few times. V usage is TRBV19 and J usage is TRBJ1-1; D not resolved. The CDR3 extends over 13 amino acids. V was trimmed by 5 bases and J by 5 bases, leaving 12 bases between them. Per the germline V gene, CDR1 is LNHDA and CDR2 is SQIVND (reference sequence). The CDR3 loop reads CASSAGTGTEAFF. CDR3 bases: TGTGCCAGTAGTGCGGGCACGGGGACTGAAGCTTTCTTT.

This clonotype was found a few times. The chain carries TRBV6-5 and TRBJ2-2; a possible D gene is TRBD1 (5 bases). This CDR3 has 14 amino acids. V dropped 5 bases and J dropped 2 bases, with 9 bases sitting between them. Germline V gene data show CDR1 as MNHEY and CDR2 as SVGAGI. The CDR3 region has the DNA TGTGCCAGCAGTCGACAGCCCAACACCGGGGAGCTGTTTTTT. Its protein product is CASSRQPNTGELFF.

This clonotype was observed a few times. This rearrangement joins TRBV3-1 to TRBJ2-7, with D perhaps being TRBD1 or TRBD2 (6 bases each). CDR1 is LGHDT, CDR2 YNNKEL, per germline (reference sequence). The CDR3 is made up of 14 amino acids. Trimming cost V 1 base and J 6 bases, with 13 bases left between them. The CDR3 loop is CASSQVLEGGEQYF. The CDR3 region has the DNA TGTGCCAGCAGCCAAGTGTTGGAGGGGGGCGAGCAGTACTTC.

This clonotype was observed a few times. The gene calls are TRBV20-1 and TRBJ2-7; tentative D call: TRBD2 (8 bases). The germline CDR1 and CDR2 sequences are DFQATT and SNEGSKA (reference sequence). The V gene lost 3 bases and the J gene lost 3 bases, with 18 bases spanning the gap. The CDR3 loop spans 15 amino acids. In DNA form, the CDR3 reads TGCAGTGCTAGCAGGGGGGGCGGGGGGAGCTACGAGCAGTACTTC. Protein: CSASRGGGGSYEQYF.

The chain employs TRBV7-3 and TRBJ1-1; 8 bases are shared with TRBD1. Per the germline V gene, CDR1 is SGHTA and CDR2 is FQGTGA. This CDR3 has 13 amino acids. The V and J ends lost 2 bases and 9 bases, in that order; junction bases with no gene match: 5. The CDR3 coding sequence is TGTGCCAGCAGCTTAGGGACAGGAAGACAAGCTTTCTTT. Translation gives CASSLGTGRQAFF.

The chain recombines TRBV27 with TRBJ2-7; D is undetermined. V was clipped by 4 bases and J by 6 bases, with 13 bases between them. CDR3 length: 13 amino acids. CDR1 MNHEY and CDR2 SMNVEV come from the germline V gene (reference sequence). The CDR3 reads CASSSHGVIEQYF. Written as DNA, the CDR3 is TGTGCCAGCAGTTCTCATGGGGTTATCGAGCAGTACTTC.

The genes are TRBV29-1 and TRBJ2-7, with 10 bases fitting TRBD1. Germline-derived CDR1 and CDR2 are SQVTM and ANQGSEA. V shed 5 bases, J shed 7 bases, and the junction held 11 bases outside the gene matches. The CDR3 totals 14 residues. CDR3 amino acids: CSVKAGQGLGEQYF. In nucleotides, the CDR3 is TGCAGCGTTAAGGCGGGACAGGGGCTCGGGGAGCAGTACTTC.

The rearrangement joins TRBV6-6 to TRBJ1-2, with 7 bases that match TRBD1. The CDR3 consists of 16 residues. CDR1 is MNHNY and CDR2 is SVGAGI in the germline V gene (reference sequence). The J segment lost 3 bases and the V segment lost 0 bases, leaving 7 bases of the junction unmatched. The CDR3 region is CASSYSRDTGDYGYTF. The CDR3 nucleotides read TGTGCCAGCAGTTACTCGCGGGATACAGGGGACTATGGCTACACCTTC.

This clonotype was counted a few times. The chain couples TRBV7-2 to TRBJ2-7; 8 nucleotides agree with TRBD2. Germline V CDR1 and CDR2: SGHTA, FQGNSA. The CDR3 loop spans 15 amino acids. V shed 2 bases and J 4 bases; nucleotides not matched to a gene: 7. For the CDR3, the DNA is TGTGCCAGCAGCTTATCAGCGGGAGAGGTGTACGAGCAGTACTTC. Amino acid sequence: CASSLSAGEVYEQYF.

This clonotype was seen a few times. The chain recombines TRBV5-1 with TRBJ1-4; the D gene is possibly TRBD1 (6 bases). Per germline, CDR1 SGHRS and CDR2 YFSETQ. V gave up 0 bases and J gave up 7 bases, with 13 bases separating them. This CDR3 comprises 15 residues. The CDR3 DNA follows: TGCGCCAGCAGCTTGGAGCCAGGGGTATCTGAAAAACTGTTTTTT. Translating it yields CASSLEPGVSEKLFF.

This clonotype was found a few times. Since a much larger clone is just one base distant, this may be a read error. J is TRBJ2-5 and V is TRBV6-5, with D unresolved. CDR1 and CDR2 from the germline V gene are MNHEY and SVGAGI. Trimming took 0 bases from V and 13 from J, leaving 15 bases between them. The CDR3 consists of 13 residues. CDR3 sequence reads: CASSYSKGQAGYF. The CDR3 DNA reads as TGTGCCAGCAGTTACTCGAAGGGCCAGGCTGGGTACTTC.

This chain links TRBV29-1 with TRBJ2-5, with D perhaps matching TRBD2 (5 bases). Between the trimmed V and J ends, which lost 3 bases and 11 bases, there was a span of 16 bases. Per germline, CDR1 SQVTM and CDR2 ANQGSEA. This CDR3 is built from 12 residues. The CDR3 loop is CSVDPGGWEQYF. DNA of the CDR3: TGCAGCGTTGATCCAGGTGGTTGGGAGCAGTACTTC.

The chain employs TRBV28 and TRBJ2-3; TRBD2 agrees at 8 bases. This CDR3 is built from 14 residues. The V gene end was trimmed by 10 bases and the J gene end by 3 bases; junction bases not matched to a gene: 9. Germline CDR1 is MDHEN and CDR2 is SYDVKM. The CDR3 DNA reads TGTGCCATCGCGAGCGGGAGTAGGACAGATACGCAGTATTTT. Translating it yields CAIASGSRTDTQYF.

The rearrangement uses TRBV20-1 and TRBJ2-7; 9 bases line up with TRBD2. The J call may not be correct, given that the DNA end is closer to TRBJ2-5. CDR1 is DFQATT and CDR2 is SNEGSKA in the germline V gene (reference sequence). This CDR3 comprises 14 residues. CDR3 sequence reads: CSASYSGRGETQYF. Here the CDR3 DNA reads TGCAGTGCTAGTTATAGCGGGAGAGGAGAGACCCAGTACTTC.

V and J are TRBV7-2 and TRBJ2-1; D may be TRBD2 (7 bases). Germline loops: CDR1 SGHTA, CDR2 FQGNSA. There are 18 residues in the CDR3. Trimming cost V 0 bases and J 1 base, with 16 bases left between them. The CDR3 coding sequence is TGTGCCAGCAGCTTAGCGGGGGGGATCACAGGGTCCTACAATGAGCAGTTCTTC. It yields the protein CASSLAGGITGSYNEQFF.

This clonotype was observed a few times. The rearrangement joins TRBV28 to TRBJ2-5; no definite D call. V was shortened by 5 bases and J by 4 bases, with 11 bases between the two germline ends. CDR1 and CDR2 from the germline V gene are MDHEN and SYDVKM. CDR3 length: 13 residues. The CDR3: CASSVVTGETQYF. CDR3 coding DNA: TGTGCCAGCAGTGTGGTGACGGGAGAGACCCAGTACTTC. Using reference TRBV28 and TRBJ2-5 for the parts outside the CDR3, the full variable domain is DVKVTQSSRYLVKRTGEKVFLECVQDMDHENMFWYRQDPGLGLRLIYFSYDVKMKEKGDIPEGYSVSREKKERFSLILESASTNQTSMYLCASSVVTGETQYFGPGTRLLVL.

The V gene is TRBV20-1, the J gene TRBJ2-5, with TRBD2 as a possible D gene (7 bases). This CDR3 comprises 14 residues. CDR1 and CDR2 (germline): DFQATT, SNEGSKA (reference sequence). With 3 bases removed from V and 11 bases from J, the gap between germline ends came to 22 bases. The CDR3 sequence: CSASRGGAGNEQYF. The CDR3 bases are TGCAGTGCTAGTAGGGGGGGGGCAGGAAACGAACAGTACTTC.

The chain uses TRBV11-3 and TRBJ2-1, with D possibly TRBD1 on 6 matching bases. CDR3 length equals 17 residues. V lost 5 bases to trimming and J lost 4 bases, with 21 bases between them. CDR1 is SGHNT and CDR2 is YENEEA in the germline V gene. CDR3 DNA sequence: TGTGCCAGCAGCCCCGGACAGCCGTGGAAACCATACAATGAGCAGTTCTTC. Amino acid sequence: CASSPGQPWKPYNEQFF.

This chain uses TRBV2 with TRBJ2-3; D gene ambiguous. V was shortened by 3 bases and J by 9 bases, with 16 bases between the two germline ends. From germline, CDR1 is SNHLY and CDR2 FYNNEI. The CDR3 loop spans 14 amino acids. The CDR3 is CASSEISAGTTQYF. The CDR3 DNA is TGTGCCAGCAGTGAGATTTCGGCTGGTACGACGCAGTATTTT.

This chain joins TRBV28 and TRBJ1-6, with a weak D call TRBD1 (6 bases). From germline, CDR1 is MDHEN and CDR2 SYDVKM. With 2 bases removed from V and 7 bases from J, the gap between germline ends came to 24 bases. The CDR3 length is 19 residues. CDR3 amino acids: CASSLKSVAGGVGNSPLHF. The CDR3 nucleotides are TGTGCCAGCAGTTTAAAGTCAGTTGCGGGGGGCGTGGGAAATTCACCCCTCCACTTT.

V and J are TRBV3-1 and TRBJ1-2, with D unresolved. Germline V lookup: CDR1 LGHDT, CDR2 YNNKEL (reference sequence). V was clipped by 0 bases and J by 8 bases, with 13 bases between them. This CDR3 spans 14 amino acids. The DNA of the CDR3 is TGTGCCAGCAGCCAAGAGGAGCAGGTCCGGGGCTACACCTTC. Translated, it gives CASSQEEQVRGYTF.

The sample holds many counts of this clonotype. CDR3 in DNA: TGCAGCGTTGTGGGACTAGCGGGAAGCTCCGCCTACAATGAGCAGTTCTTC. This gives the protein CSVVGLAGSSAYNEQFF. The chain is built from TRBV29-1 and TRBJ2-1, with 13 bases lining up with TRBD2. This CDR3 is 17 amino acids long. J gave up 2 bases and V 4 bases, and 8 bases lay outside the gene matches. In germline, CDR1 is SQVTM, CDR2 ANQGSEA.

About this clonotype: The junction and the germline gene differ at one end; a read error may be behind it. The V gene is TRBV28, the J gene TRBJ2-3, with 8 bases that match TRBD2. Germline CDR1 reads MDHEN; CDR2 reads SYDVKM. The CDR3 is 17 residues long. The CDR3 spells CTSSFKRTSPSQDTQYF. CDR3 coding DNA: TGTACCAGCAGTTTCAAACGGACTAGCCCTTCTCAAGATACGCAGTATTTT.

The chain couples TRBV5-1 to TRBJ2-7; D gene uncertain. CDR3 size: 15 residues. From germline, CDR1 is SGHRS and CDR2 YFSETQ. V lost 0 bases and J lost 1, with 11 bases in between. The CDR3 here is CASSLGLPPSYEQYF. The DNA of the CDR3 is TGCGCCAGCAGCTTGGGGCTGCCCCCGTCCTACGAGCAGTACTTC.

The V and J genes are TRBV7-2 and TRBJ2-7, with unresolved D. V lost 6 bases to trimming and J lost 3 bases, with 15 bases between them. Per germline, CDR1 SGHTA and CDR2 FQGNSA. CDR3 length: 14 residues. The DNA for the CDR3 is TGTGCCAGCAGGCCATCCCGGACCAGCTACGAGCAGTACTTC. Protein product: CASRPSRTSYEQYF.

This clonotype turned up a few times. The J gene is TRBJ2-3, the V gene TRBV20-1, with a weak D call TRBD1 (6 bases). CDR1 is DFQATT and CDR2 is SNEGSKA in the germline V gene (reference sequence). The CDR3 spans 12 residues. V was pared by 1 base and J by 8 bases, with 10 bases between. The DNA of the CDR3 is TGCAGTGCTAGAGTTGGGGGCGGTACGCAGTATTTT. Its translation is CSARVGGGTQYF.

This clonotype was found a few times. This sequence joins TRBV4-2 and TRBJ2-3, with D possibly called TRBD1 or TRBD2 (5 bases each). The V end lost 0 bases, the J end lost 1 base, and 14 bases lay between the germline ends. CDR1 and CDR2 from the germline V gene are LGHNA and YNFKEQ. The CDR3 has 17 amino acids. The CDR3 reads CASSQDGTLSGTDTQYF. Here the CDR3 DNA reads TGTGCCAGCAGCCAAGATGGGACCCTTTCCGGCACAGATACGCAGTATTTT.

The rearrangement uses TRBV24-1 and TRBJ1-5; weak D call: TRBD1 (5 bases). Trimming took 1 base from V and 9 from J, leaving 6 bases between them. CDR3 length: 12 residues. Germline V gene data show CDR1 as KGHDR and CDR2 as SFDVKD. CDR3 sequence reads: CATSDFGGPQHF. CDR3 nucleotides: TGTGCCACCAGTGATTTCGGGGGGCCCCAGCATTTT.

The chain recombines TRBV5-1 with TRBJ1-2; D may be TRBD1 (6 bases). Germline CDR1 is SGHRS and CDR2 is YFSETQ. V lost 3 bases to trimming and J lost 8 bases, with 17 bases between them. The CDR3 extends over 14 amino acids. The CDR3: CASSSGSGGLGYTF. The CDR3 DNA is TGCGCCAGCAGCTCCGGGTCGGGGGGCTTGGGCTACACCTTC.